The 20 T cell receptor beta chains reported below all come from one sample, sequenced in a study of blood T cells in healthy people across ages. A second PCR, run for about 7 to 11 cycles, used a sample-barcoded 5' primer plus a J-beta primer mix. TCRdb reprocessed the 5' RACE reads via MiXCR and lists one record per CDR3 protein. In the table there are roughly 720,000 distinct CDR3 sequences, around half of which are singletons. The sequencing sample was made of blood. These receptors were obtained from an elderly man in good health.

The chain links TRBV2 to TRBJ2-7; D possibly uses TRBD1 or TRBD2 (5 bases each). Germline V gene lookup returns CDR1 SNHLY and CDR2 FYNNEI. The CDR3 spans 15 residues. V was shortened by 0 bases and J by 2 bases, with 11 bases between the two germline ends. CDR3 DNA: TGTGCCAGCAGTGAAGCGGGGACGTATACCTACGAGCAGTACTTC. It is translated as CASSEAGTYTYEQYF.

This chain connects TRBV19 to TRBJ1-1; D not certain. Deletions cut 6 bases from V and 3 bases from J, with 14 bases between. The germline V gene encodes CDR1 LNHDA and CDR2 SQIVND (reference sequence). This CDR3 spans 14 amino acids. CDR3: CASSARTSHTEAFF. DNA of the CDR3: TGTGCCAGTAGCGCCCGGACCTCGCACACTGAAGCTTTCTTT.

The V call is TRBV18, the J call TRBJ1-1, with D uncertain. This CDR3 has 16 amino acids. Germline CDR1 reads KGHSH; CDR2 reads LQKENI. The V end was cut by 2 bases, the J end by 4 bases, with 17 bases between. The CDR3 sequence is CASSPSRGGEATEAFF. The CDR3 DNA reads TGTGCCAGCTCACCAAGCCGGGGTGGAGAGGCCACTGAAGCTTTCTTT.

The rearrangement links TRBV2 to TRBJ2-7; TRBD2 matches 7 bases. Germline V gene lookup returns CDR1 SNHLY and CDR2 FYNNEI. The J segment lost 7 bases and the V segment lost 10 bases, leaving 7 bases of the junction unmatched. The CDR3 loop spans 11 amino acids. The CDR3 reads CATTSAYEQYF. CDR3 DNA sequence: TGTGCCACCACTAGCGCGTATGAGCAGTACTTC.

The V gene is TRBV25-1, the J gene TRBJ1-5; 8 bases agree with TRBD1. Germline CDR1 and CDR2: MGHDK and SYGVNS. Trimming at V came to 6 bases and at J to 3 bases, leaving 4 bases not matched to a gene. The CDR3 covers 14 residues. The CDR3 spells CASRVGQDNQPQHF. Here the CDR3 DNA reads TGTGCCAGCAGGGTGGGACAGGACAATCAGCCCCAGCATTTT.

The V gene is TRBV7-2, the J gene TRBJ2-3; possible D gene TRBD2, 7 bases. This CDR3 contains 14 residues. Looked up from germline, CDR1 is SGHTA and CDR2 is FQGNSA. V lost 5 bases and J lost 4, with 13 bases in between. The CDR3 sequence is CASSQRGRADTQYF. The CDR3 coding sequence is TGTGCCAGCAGCCAGAGGGGGAGGGCAGATACGCAGTATTTT.

This clonotype was observed a handful of times. This chain links TRBV5-1 with TRBJ2-5; 13 positions agree with TRBD2. The CDR3 extends over 18 amino acids. Trimming cost V 4 bases and J 1 base; bases outside gene matches: 10. In germline, CDR1 is SGHRS, CDR2 YFSETQ. Written as DNA, the CDR3 is TGCGCCAGCAGCGTAGGGACTAGCGGGAATAGAGGCCAAGAGACCCAGTACTTC. Translation gives CASSVGTSGNRGQETQYF.

This chain links TRBV7-2 with TRBJ2-2; D call uncertain. V lost 5 bases and J 2 bases, leaving 15 bases between the germline ends. The CDR3 consists of 16 residues. Germline V gene lookup returns CDR1 SGHTA and CDR2 FQGNSA. CDR3 region: CASSRNGQRNTGELFF. The CDR3 bases are TGTGCCAGCAGCCGTAACGGCCAGAGAAACACCGGGGAGCTGTTTTTT. The variable domain in full, completed from reference TRBV7-2 and TRBJ2-2, reads GAGVSQSPSNKVTEKGKDVELRCDPISGHTALYWYRQSLGQGLEFLIYFQGNSAPDKSGLPSDRFSAERTGGSVSTLTIQRTQQEDSAVYLCASSRNGQRNTGELFFGEGSRLTVL.

The chain employs TRBV20-1 and TRBJ2-1, with 10 bases fitting TRBD2. The CDR3 totals 16 residues. Germline CDR1 DFQATT, CDR2 SNEGSKA (reference sequence). The trim removed 1 base at V and 5 bases at J, leaving 8 bases unmatched. The CDR3 DNA reads as TGCAGTGCTAGAGTCCCTAGCGGGAGACGGGACAATGAGCAGTTCTTC. Amino acids: CSARVPSGRRDNEQFF.

J is TRBJ1-5 and V is TRBV20-1; possible D gene TRBD1, 6 bases. V was cut by 6 bases and J by 1 base, with 13 bases left in between. CDR1 is DFQATT, CDR2 SNEGSKA, per germline (reference sequence). The CDR3 loop spans 14 amino acids. CDR3 in amino acids: CSAPRGQSNQPQHF. CDR3 coding DNA: TGCAGTGCCCCGCGCGGACAGAGCAATCAGCCCCAGCATTTT.

This clonotype was recorded once. This chain connects TRBV9 to TRBJ2-1; 12 bases match TRBD2. Germline CDR1 SGDLS, CDR2 YYNGEE. Unmatched junction bases numbered 2, after V lost 3 bases and J lost 1 base. This CDR3 is 16 amino acids long. For the CDR3, the DNA is TGTGCCAGCAGCGGACTAGCGGGGGCATCCTACAATGAGCAGTTCTTC. It encodes CASSGLAGASYNEQFF.

This clonotype has a handful of counts. The chain is built from TRBV12-3 or TRBV12-4 and TRBJ2-5; 7 bases agree with TRBD1. The CDR3 length is 14 residues. With V trimmed by 3 bases and J by 5 bases, 6 bases remained unmatched. The CDR3 reads CASSFKGAKETQYF. CDR3 bases: TGTGCCAGCAGTTTTAAGGGGGCAAAGGAGACCCAGTACTTC.

This clonotype has only a few counts. V gene TRBV10-2 combines with J gene TRBJ2-7; TRBD1 might be the D (5 bases). This CDR3 is 13 amino acids long. V was clipped by 6 bases and J by 3 bases, with 12 bases between them. CDR1 is WSHSY, CDR2 SAAADI, per germline. CDR3 nucleotide sequence: TGCGCCAGCAGGGCAGGGTTAAACTACGAGCAGTACTTC. Translating it yields CASRAGLNYEQYF.

The table lists this clonotype with many counts. The rearrangement joins TRBV20-1 to TRBJ2-1, with D hard to call. CDR3 length equals 15 residues. Trimming removed 0 bases from V and 5 bases from J, with 14 bases in between. CDR1 is DFQATT and CDR2 is SNEGSKA in the germline V gene (reference sequence). In DNA form, the CDR3 reads TGCAGTGCTAGAGATGTCGGCCTAGATAACAATGAGCAGTTCTTC. Translated: CSARDVGLDNNEQFF.

The chain combines TRBV5-1 with TRBJ2-5; 9 bases align to TRBD2. This CDR3 contains 15 residues. With V trimmed by 4 bases and J by 2 bases, 6 bases remained unmatched. Germline V gene lookup returns CDR1 SGHRS and CDR2 YFSETQ. CDR3: CASSATSGWQETQYF. The CDR3 DNA reads TGCGCCAGCAGCGCGACTAGCGGTTGGCAAGAGACCCAGTACTTC.

The chain is built from TRBV5-1 and TRBJ2-1; D is perhaps TRBD2 (6 bases). V was shortened by 4 bases and J by 1 base, with 12 bases between the two germline ends. This CDR3 is built from 15 residues. Germline lookup yields CDR1 SGHRS and CDR2 YFSETQ. The CDR3 protein is CASSRTGESYNEQFF. CDR3 in DNA: TGCGCCAGCAGCAGGACGGGAGAGTCCTACAATGAGCAGTTCTTC.

The chain is built from TRBV20-1 and TRBJ2-1; TRBD2 aligns across 8 bases. The V gene end was trimmed by 4 bases and the J gene end by 7 bases; junction bases not matched to a gene: 12. CDR3 size: 15 residues. Germline V gene sequence: CDR1 DFQATT, CDR2 SNEGSKA (reference sequence). CDR3: CSATIAGIGLNEQFF. CDR3 nucleotide sequence: TGCAGTGCTACCATAGCGGGAATCGGTTTGAATGAGCAGTTCTTC.

This rearrangement joins TRBV28 to TRBJ2-1, with D possibly being TRBD1 or TRBD2 (5 bases each). Germline V gene data show CDR1 as MDHEN and CDR2 as SYDVKM. V was shortened by 9 bases and J by 0 bases, with 18 bases between the two germline ends. This CDR3 is 16 amino acids long. The CDR3 loop reads CASLHQRDLSYNEQFF. CDR3 nucleotides: TGTGCCAGTCTACACCAAAGGGACCTCTCCTACAATGAGCAGTTCTTC.

This rearrangement joins TRBV7-9 to TRBJ1-2, with a possible D match to TRBD1 (5 bases). Germline values: CDR1 SEHNR, CDR2 FQNEAQ (reference sequence). CDR3 length equals 12 residues. Trimming took off 1 base at V and 11 bases at J, with 11 bases between the two ends. This CDR3 is CASSLVQAPYTF. The CDR3 DNA sequence: TGTGCCAGCAGCTTAGTACAGGCCCCATACACCTTC.

This clonotype was counted between two and nine times. The CDR3 sequence is CASSQVQIYEQYF. DNA for the CDR3: TGTGCCAGCAGCCAAGTCCAGATCTACGAGCAGTACTTC. The V and J genes are TRBV3-1 and TRBJ2-4; D not certain. The J call may be faulty, since TRBJ2-7 better matches the DNA end. This CDR3 is 13 amino acids long. Per the germline V gene, CDR1 is LGHDT and CDR2 is YNNKEL (reference sequence).